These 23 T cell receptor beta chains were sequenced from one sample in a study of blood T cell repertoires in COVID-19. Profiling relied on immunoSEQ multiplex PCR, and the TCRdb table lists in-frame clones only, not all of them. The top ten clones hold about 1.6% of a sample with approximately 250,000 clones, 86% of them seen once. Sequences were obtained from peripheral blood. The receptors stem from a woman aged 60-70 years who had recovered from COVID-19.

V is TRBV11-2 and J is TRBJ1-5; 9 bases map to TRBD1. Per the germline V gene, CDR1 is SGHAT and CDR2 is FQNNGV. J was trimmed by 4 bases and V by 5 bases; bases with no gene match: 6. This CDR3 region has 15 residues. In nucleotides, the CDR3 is TGTGCCAGCAGCACCGGACAGGGGCTTAATCAGCCCCAGCATTTT. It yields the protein CASSTGQGLNQPQHF.

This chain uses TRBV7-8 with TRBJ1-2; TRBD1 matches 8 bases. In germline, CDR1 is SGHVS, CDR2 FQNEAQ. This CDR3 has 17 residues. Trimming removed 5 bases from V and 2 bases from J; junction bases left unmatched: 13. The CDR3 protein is CASSTTHVQGANYGYTF. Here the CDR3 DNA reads TGTGCCAGCAGCACGACCCACGTTCAGGGGGCAAACTATGGCTACACCTTC.

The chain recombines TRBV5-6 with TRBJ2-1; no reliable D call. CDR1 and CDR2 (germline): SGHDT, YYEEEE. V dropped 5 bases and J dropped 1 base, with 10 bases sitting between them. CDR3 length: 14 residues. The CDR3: CASSYSRSYNEQFF. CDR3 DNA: TGTGCCAGCAGTTATAGTAGATCCTACAATGAGCAGTTCTTC. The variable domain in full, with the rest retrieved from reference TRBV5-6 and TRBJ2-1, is DAGVTQSPTHLIKTRGQQVTLRCSPKSGHDTVSWYQQALGQGPQFIFQYYEEEERQRGNFPDRFSGHQFPNYSSELNVNALLLGDSALYLCASSYSRSYNEQFFGPGTRLTVL.

CDR3 region: CASSPPGLALTSETQYF. In DNA, the CDR3 is TGTGCCAGCTCACCACCGGGACTAGCCCTAACCTCGGAGACCCAGTACTTC. The chain carries TRBV18 and TRBJ2-5, with TRBD2 matching 9 bases. The V gene's germline CDR1 is KGHSH and CDR2 LQKENI. This CDR3 has 17 residues. Germline trimming cut 0 bases from V and 5 bases from J; bases unmatched to any gene: 10.

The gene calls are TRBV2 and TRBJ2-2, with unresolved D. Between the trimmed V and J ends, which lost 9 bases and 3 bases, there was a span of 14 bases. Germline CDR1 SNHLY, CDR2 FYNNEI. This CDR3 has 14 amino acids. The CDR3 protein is CASTFQSHTGELFF. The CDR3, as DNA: TGTGCCAGTACCTTCCAGTCCCACACCGGGGAGCTGTTTTTT.

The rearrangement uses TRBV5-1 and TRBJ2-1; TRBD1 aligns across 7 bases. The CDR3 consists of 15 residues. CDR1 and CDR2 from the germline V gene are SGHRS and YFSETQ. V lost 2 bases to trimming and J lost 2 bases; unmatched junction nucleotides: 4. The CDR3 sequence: CASSLRQGPYNEQFF. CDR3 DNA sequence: TGCGCCAGCAGCTTAAGACAGGGCCCCTACAATGAGCAGTTCTTC.

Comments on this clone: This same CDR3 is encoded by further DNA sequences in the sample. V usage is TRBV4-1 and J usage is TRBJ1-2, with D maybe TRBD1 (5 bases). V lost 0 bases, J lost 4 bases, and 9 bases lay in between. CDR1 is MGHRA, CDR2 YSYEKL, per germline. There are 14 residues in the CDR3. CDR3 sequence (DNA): TGCGCCAGCAGCCAAGATAGGGGCCGCTATGGCTACACCTTC. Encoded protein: CASSQDRGRYGYTF.

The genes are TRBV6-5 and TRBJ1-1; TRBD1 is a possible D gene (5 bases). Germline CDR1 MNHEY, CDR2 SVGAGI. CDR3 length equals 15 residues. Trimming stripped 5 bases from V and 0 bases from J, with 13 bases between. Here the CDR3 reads CASSRYRQLNTEAFF. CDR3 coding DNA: TGTGCCAGCAGTAGATATCGACAGCTGAACACTGAAGCTTTCTTT.

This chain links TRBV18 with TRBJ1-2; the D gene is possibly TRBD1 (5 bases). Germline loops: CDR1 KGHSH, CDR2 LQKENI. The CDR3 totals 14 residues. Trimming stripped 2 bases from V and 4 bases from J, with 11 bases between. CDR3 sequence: CASSPKTASYGYTF. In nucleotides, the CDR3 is TGTGCCAGCTCACCAAAGACAGCTTCCTATGGCTACACCTTC.

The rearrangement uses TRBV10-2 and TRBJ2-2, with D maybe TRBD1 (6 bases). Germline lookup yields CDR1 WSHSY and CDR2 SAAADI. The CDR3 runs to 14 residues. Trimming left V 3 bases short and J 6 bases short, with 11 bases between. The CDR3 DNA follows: TGCGCCAGCAGTGATGGGCAGGGGCCCGGGGAGCTGTTTTTT. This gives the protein CASSDGQGPGELFF.

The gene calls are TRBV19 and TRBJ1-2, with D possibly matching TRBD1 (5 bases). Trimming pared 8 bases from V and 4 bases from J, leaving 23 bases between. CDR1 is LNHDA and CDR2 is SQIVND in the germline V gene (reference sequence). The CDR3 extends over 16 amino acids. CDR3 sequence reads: CASSYGGAESFYGYTF. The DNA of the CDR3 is TGTGCCAGTTCCTATGGAGGGGCGGAATCATTCTATGGCTACACCTTC.

The CDR3 coding sequence is TGTGCCAGCAGCTTAGCTGCGGGTTCACCCCCTCGGGTCCACTTT. Its protein product is CASSLAAGSPPRVHF. The chain recombines TRBV7-9 with TRBJ1-6; D uncertain. CDR1 SEHNR and CDR2 FQNEAQ come from the germline V gene (reference sequence). With 0 bases removed from V and 17 bases from J, the gap between germline ends came to 20 bases. CDR3 length: 15 amino acids.

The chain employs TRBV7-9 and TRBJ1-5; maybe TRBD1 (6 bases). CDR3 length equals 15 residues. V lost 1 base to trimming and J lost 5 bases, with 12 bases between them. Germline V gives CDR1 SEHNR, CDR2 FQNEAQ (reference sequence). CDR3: CASSLDRGADQPQHF. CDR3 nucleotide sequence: TGTGCCAGCAGCTTAGATCGGGGGGCGGATCAGCCCCAGCATTTT.

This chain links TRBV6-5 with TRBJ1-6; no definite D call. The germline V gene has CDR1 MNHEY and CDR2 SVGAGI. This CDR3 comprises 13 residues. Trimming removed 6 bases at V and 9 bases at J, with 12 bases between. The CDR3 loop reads CASRPSGGSPLHF. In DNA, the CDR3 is TGTGCCAGCAGACCCTCTGGAGGTTCACCCCTCCACTTT.

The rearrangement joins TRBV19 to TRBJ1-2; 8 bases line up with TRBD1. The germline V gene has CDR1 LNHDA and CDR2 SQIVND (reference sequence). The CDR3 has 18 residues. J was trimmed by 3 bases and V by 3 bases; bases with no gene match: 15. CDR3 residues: CASSIGWTGGQAYYGYTF. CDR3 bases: TGTGCCAGTAGTATCGGCTGGACTGGGGGACAGGCTTACTATGGCTACACCTTC.

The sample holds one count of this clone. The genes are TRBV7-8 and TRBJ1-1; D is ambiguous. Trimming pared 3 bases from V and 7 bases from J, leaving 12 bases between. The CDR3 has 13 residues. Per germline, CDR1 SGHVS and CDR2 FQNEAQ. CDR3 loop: CASSFRRGFEAFF. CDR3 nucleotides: TGTGCCAGCAGCTTTCGAAGAGGTTTTGAAGCTTTCTTT.

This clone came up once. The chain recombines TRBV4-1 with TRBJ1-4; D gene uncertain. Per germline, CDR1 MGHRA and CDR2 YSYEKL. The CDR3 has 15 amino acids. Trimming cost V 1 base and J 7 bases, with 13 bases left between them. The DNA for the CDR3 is TGCGCCAGCAGCCAAGTCATTCAGGCCGGTGAAAAACTGTTTTTT. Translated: CASSQVIQAGEKLFF.

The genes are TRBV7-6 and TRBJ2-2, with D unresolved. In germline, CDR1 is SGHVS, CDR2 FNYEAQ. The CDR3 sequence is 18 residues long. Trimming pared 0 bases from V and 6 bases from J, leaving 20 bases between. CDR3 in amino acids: CASSLAFDLFRSSGELFF. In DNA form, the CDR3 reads TGTGCCAGCAGCTTAGCGTTTGATTTATTCAGGTCGTCCGGGGAGCTGTTTTTT.

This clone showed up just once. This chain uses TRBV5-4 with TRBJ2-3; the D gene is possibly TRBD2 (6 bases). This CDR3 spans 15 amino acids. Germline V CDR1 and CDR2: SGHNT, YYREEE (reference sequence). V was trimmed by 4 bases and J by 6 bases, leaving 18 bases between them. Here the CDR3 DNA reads TGTGCCAGCAGCCCCTCCAGGTCGGGGAGGGATACGCAGTATTTT. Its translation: CASSPSRSGRDTQYF.

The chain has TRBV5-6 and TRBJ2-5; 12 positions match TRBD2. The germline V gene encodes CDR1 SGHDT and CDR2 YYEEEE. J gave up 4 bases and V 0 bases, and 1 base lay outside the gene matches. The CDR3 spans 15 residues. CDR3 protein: CASSLELAGGETQYF. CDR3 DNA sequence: TGTGCCAGCAGCTTGGAACTAGCGGGGGGAGAGACCCAGTACTTC.

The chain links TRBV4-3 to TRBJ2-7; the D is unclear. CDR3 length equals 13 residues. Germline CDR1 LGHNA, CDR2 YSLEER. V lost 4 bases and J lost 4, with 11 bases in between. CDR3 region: CASSPLLTYEQYF. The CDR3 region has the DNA TGCGCCAGCAGCCCTCTTCTGACTTACGAGCAGTACTTC.

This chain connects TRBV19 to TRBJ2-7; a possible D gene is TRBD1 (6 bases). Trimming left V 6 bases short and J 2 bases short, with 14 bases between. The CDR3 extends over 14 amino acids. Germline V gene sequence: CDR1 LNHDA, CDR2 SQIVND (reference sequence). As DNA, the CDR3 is TGTGCCAGTAGCTACGTACAGGGCCCCTACGAGCAGTACTTC. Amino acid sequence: CASSYVQGPYEQYF.

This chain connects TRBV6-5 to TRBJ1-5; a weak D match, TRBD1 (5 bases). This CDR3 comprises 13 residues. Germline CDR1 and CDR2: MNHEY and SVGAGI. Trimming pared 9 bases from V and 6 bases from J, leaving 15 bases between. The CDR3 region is CASVGHPTQPQHF. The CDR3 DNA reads TGTGCCAGTGTTGGACATCCTACTCAGCCCCAGCATTTT.